The 14 T cell receptor beta chains given below trace back to one sample, sequenced in a study of cytomegalovirus exposure and HLA in healthy donors. PCR primers comprised 60 Vbeta and 13 Jbeta primers. The method was immunoSEQ multiplex PCR; TCRdb's version includes in-frame clones alone and lacks a portion of them. This table holds hundreds of thousands of clones, around 73% found once. The sample was PBMCs. Source of these receptors: a male donor in good health and CMV-seronegative.

The V call is TRBV19, the J call TRBJ1-5; tentatively, D is TRBD1 (5 bases). Trimming cost V 10 bases and J 0 bases, with 13 bases left between them. Germline V gene lookup returns CDR1 LNHDA and CDR2 SQIVND (reference sequence). This CDR3 spans 14 amino acids. Here the CDR3 DNA reads TGTGCCACTAAAAGACAGAATAGCAATCAGCCCCAGCATTTT. Its translation: CATKRQNSNQPQHF.

The J gene is TRBJ2-7, the V gene TRBV15; 11 bases match TRBD1. CDR1 and CDR2 (germline): LNHNV, YYDKDF (reference sequence). CDR3 size: 15 residues. V lost 3 bases and J lost 6; bases outside the gene matches: 7. CDR3 region: CATSRLGQGAGEQYF. CDR3 bases: TGTGCCACCAGCAGGCTAGGACAGGGGGCGGGCGAGCAGTACTTC.

The J gene is TRBJ1-1, the V gene TRBV2; TRBD1 matches at 8 bases. The V gene end was trimmed by 5 bases and the J gene end by 0 bases; junction bases not matched to a gene: 2. The CDR3 is 14 residues long. Germline V gene sequence: CDR1 SNHLY, CDR2 FYNNEI. The CDR3: CASSLDRVNTEAFF. The CDR3, as DNA: TGTGCCAGCAGTTTGGACAGGGTGAACACTGAAGCTTTCTTT.

This clone was counted many times. The chain has TRBV7-9 and TRBJ1-3; unclear D gene. V dropped 7 bases and J dropped 0 bases, with 10 bases sitting between them. Germline assignment: CDR1 SEHNR and CDR2 FQNEAQ (reference sequence). The CDR3 contains 14 residues. In nucleotides, the CDR3 is TGTGCCAGCACCGCGGCACGCTCTGGAAACACCATATATTTT. It encodes CASTAARSGNTIYF.

About this clone itself: A junction boundary mismatches the germline segment, possibly from a read error. CDR3 nucleotides: TGTTCCAGCACCCCAGAAAAGCGGGATTCTTCCTACGAGCAGTACTTC. It encodes CSSTPEKRDSSYEQYF. This chain joins TRBV7-9 and TRBJ2-7, with 7 bases aligning to TRBD2. Per germline, CDR1 SEHNR and CDR2 FQNEAQ (reference sequence). The CDR3 has 16 residues.

The rearrangement uses TRBV28 and TRBJ2-5, with 10 bases identical to TRBD2. The trim removed 5 bases at V and 5 bases at J, leaving 17 bases unmatched. Germline V gives CDR1 MDHEN, CDR2 SYDVKM. This CDR3 contains 18 residues. The CDR3 spells CASSPPRSFLAGEETQYF. In DNA, the CDR3 is TGTGCCAGCAGTCCGCCCAGATCTTTCCTAGCGGGGGAGGAGACCCAGTACTTC. Based on the CDR3 plus reference TRBV28 and TRBJ2-5, the full variable domain is DVKVTQSSRYLVKRTGEKVFLECVQDMDHENMFWYRQDPGLGLRLIYFSYDVKMKEKGDIPEGYSVSREKKERFSLILESASTNQTSMYLCASSPPRSFLAGEETQYFGPGTRLLVL.

This clone appeared once. The CDR3 region has the DNA TGCGCCAGCAGCTTGGCCCTTACTGCCCACTATGGCTACACCTTC. Protein: CASSLALTAHYGYTF. The V and J genes are TRBV5-1 and TRBJ1-2, with unresolved D. Germline V lookup: CDR1 SGHRS, CDR2 YFSETQ. This CDR3 has 15 residues. The V end was cut by 0 bases, the J end by 3 bases, with 12 bases between.

V and J are TRBV9 and TRBJ1-1; maybe TRBD1 (6 bases). Trimming left V 4 bases short and J 2 bases short, with 21 bases between. The CDR3 length is 17 residues. In germline, CDR1 is SGDLS, CDR2 YYNGEE. For the CDR3, the DNA is TGTGCCAGCAGCCCTTCTGGCGTACAGGGCTACAACACTGAAGCTTTCTTT. This encodes CASSPSGVQGYNTEAFF.

CDR3 sequence reads: CATSDPSSPRGSEKLFF. Written as DNA, the CDR3 is TGTGCCACCAGCGATCCCTCCTCCCCCAGGGGGAGTGAAAAACTGTTTTTT. The chain has TRBV15 and TRBJ1-4; 7 bases align to TRBD1. The J segment lost 7 bases and the V segment lost 5 bases, leaving 16 bases of the junction unmatched. Germline V gene lookup returns CDR1 LNHNV and CDR2 YYDKDF (reference sequence). The CDR3 is made up of 17 amino acids.

The rearrangement uses TRBV18 and TRBJ2-3; D ambiguous. Germline-derived CDR1 and CDR2 are KGHSH and LQKENI. V was trimmed by 5 bases and J by 3 bases, leaving 6 bases between them. This CDR3 is 12 amino acids long. For the CDR3, the DNA is TGTGCCAGCTCAAAATCGACAGATACGCAGTATTTT. Translated, it gives CASSKSTDTQYF.

This clone has only one observation. At one of its ends the junction is not consistent with the germline gene, which may arise from a read error. The V call is TRBV9, the J call TRBJ2-2; 12 nucleotides align to TRBD1. The CDR3 consists of 18 residues. CDR1 is SGDLS, CDR2 YYNGEE, per germline. The CDR3 protein is CASSVDSGQGANTGELFF. Written as DNA, the CDR3 is TGTGCCAGCAGCGTAGACTCGGGACAGGGGGCGAATACCGGGGAGCTGTTTTTT. The full variable domain, in which reference TRBV9 and TRBJ2-2 provide the parts outside the CDR3, is DSGVTQTPKHLITATGQRVTLRCSPRSGDLSVYWYQQSLDQGLQFLIQYYNGEERAKGNILERFSAQQFPDLHSELNLSSLELGDSALYFCASSVDSGQGANTGELFFGEGSRLTVL.

This clone was observed at least ten times. This chain joins TRBV5-1 and TRBJ1-1; 9 positions match TRBD1. The CDR3 runs 13 residues. J gave up 4 bases and V 8 bases, and 6 bases lay outside the gene matches. Germline V gene lookup returns CDR1 SGHRS and CDR2 YFSETQ. CDR3 DNA sequence: TGCGCCAGTACGGACAGGGGTGGCACTGAAGCTTTCTTT. It is translated as CASTDRGGTEAFF.

This sequence joins TRBV10-3 and TRBJ2-3, with a possible D match to TRBD2 (7 bases). Germline CDR1 is ENHRY and CDR2 is SYGVKD. V shed 8 bases and J shed 2 bases, with 14 bases lying between them. The CDR3 extends over 14 amino acids. This CDR3 reads CAIGGGQFTDTQYF. DNA of the CDR3: TGTGCCATCGGGGGGGGGCAGTTCACAGATACGCAGTATTTT.

This clone was seen a few times. The gene calls are TRBV2 and TRBJ2-5, with TRBD2 matching 8 bases. Germline values: CDR1 SNHLY, CDR2 FYNNEI. The ends lost 4 bases at V and 5 bases at J; junction bases unmatched: 6. CDR3 length equals 14 residues. This chain's CDR3 is CASSATSGRETQYF. DNA for the CDR3: TGTGCCAGCAGTGCTACTAGCGGCCGGGAGACCCAGTACTTC.